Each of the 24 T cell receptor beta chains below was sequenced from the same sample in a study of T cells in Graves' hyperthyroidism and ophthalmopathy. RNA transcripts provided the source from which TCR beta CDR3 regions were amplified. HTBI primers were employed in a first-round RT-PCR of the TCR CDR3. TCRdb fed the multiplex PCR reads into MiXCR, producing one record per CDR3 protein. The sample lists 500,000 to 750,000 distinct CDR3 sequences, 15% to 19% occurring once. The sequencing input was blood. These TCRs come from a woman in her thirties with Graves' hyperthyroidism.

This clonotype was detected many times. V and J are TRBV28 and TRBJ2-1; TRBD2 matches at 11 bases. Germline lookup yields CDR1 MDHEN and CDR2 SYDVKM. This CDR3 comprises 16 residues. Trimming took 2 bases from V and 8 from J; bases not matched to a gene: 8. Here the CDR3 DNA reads TGTGCCAGCAGTTTAGCAACTAGCGGGGGTAGGCATGAGCAGTTCTTC. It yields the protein CASSLATSGGRHEQFF.

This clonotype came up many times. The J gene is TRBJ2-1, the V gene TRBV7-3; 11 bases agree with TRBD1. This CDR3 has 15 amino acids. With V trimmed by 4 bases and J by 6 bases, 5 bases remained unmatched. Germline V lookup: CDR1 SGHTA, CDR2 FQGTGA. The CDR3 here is CASSSGQGAGNEQFF. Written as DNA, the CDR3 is TGTGCCAGCAGCTCCGGACAGGGGGCGGGCAATGAGCAGTTCTTC.

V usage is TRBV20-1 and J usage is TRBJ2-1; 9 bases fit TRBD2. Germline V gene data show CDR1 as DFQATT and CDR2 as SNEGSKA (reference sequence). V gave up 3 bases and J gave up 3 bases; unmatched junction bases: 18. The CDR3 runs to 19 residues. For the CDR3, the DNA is TGCAGTGCTAGCCCGAGAAACTTACCGGGACTAGCCTTCTACAATGAGCAGTTCTTC. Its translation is CSASPRNLPGLAFYNEQFF.

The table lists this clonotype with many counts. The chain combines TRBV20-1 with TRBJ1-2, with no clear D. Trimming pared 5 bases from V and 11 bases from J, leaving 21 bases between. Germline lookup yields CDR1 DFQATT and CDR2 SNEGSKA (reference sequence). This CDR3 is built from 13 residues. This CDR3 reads CSASSGTAIGYTF. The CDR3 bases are TGCAGTGCTTCCAGCGGAACAGCTATTGGGTACACCTTC.

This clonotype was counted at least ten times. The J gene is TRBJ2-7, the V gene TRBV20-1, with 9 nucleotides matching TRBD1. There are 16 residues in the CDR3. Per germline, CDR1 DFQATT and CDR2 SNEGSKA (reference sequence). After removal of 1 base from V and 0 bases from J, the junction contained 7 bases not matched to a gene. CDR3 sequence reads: CSARGTRTGVSYEQYF. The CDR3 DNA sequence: TGCAGTGCTAGAGGTACCAGGACAGGGGTCTCCTACGAGCAGTACTTC.

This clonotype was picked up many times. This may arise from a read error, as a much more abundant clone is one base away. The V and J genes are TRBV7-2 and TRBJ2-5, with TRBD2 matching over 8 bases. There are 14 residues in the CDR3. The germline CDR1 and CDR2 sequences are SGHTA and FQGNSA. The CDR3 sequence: CAGSLVAGRETQYF. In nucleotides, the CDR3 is TGTGCCGGCAGCTTAGTAGCGGGGAGGGAGACCCAGTACTTC.

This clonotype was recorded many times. CDR3 loop: CASSLGFQRGTDTQYF. The CDR3 nucleotides read TGTGCCAGCAGTTTAGGATTCCAGCGGGGCACAGATACGCAGTATTTT. This chain uses TRBV12-3 or TRBV12-4 with TRBJ2-3; D is possibly TRBD2 (6 bases). Trimming pared 1 base from V and 1 base from J, leaving 12 bases between. This CDR3 spans 16 amino acids.

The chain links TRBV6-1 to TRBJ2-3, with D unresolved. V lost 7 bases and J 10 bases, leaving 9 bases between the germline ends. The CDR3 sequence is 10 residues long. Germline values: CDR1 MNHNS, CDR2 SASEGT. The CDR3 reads CASNRNPQYF. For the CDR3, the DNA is TGTGCCAGCAACCGGAATCCGCAGTATTTT.

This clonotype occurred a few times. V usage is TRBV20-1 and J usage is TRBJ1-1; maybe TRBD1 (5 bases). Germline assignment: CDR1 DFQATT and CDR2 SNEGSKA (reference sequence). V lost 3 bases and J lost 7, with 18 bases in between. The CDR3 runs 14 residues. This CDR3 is CSARERGGFGEAFF. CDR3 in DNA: TGCAGTGCTAGGGAGAGGGGTGGCTTTGGTGAAGCTTTCTTT.

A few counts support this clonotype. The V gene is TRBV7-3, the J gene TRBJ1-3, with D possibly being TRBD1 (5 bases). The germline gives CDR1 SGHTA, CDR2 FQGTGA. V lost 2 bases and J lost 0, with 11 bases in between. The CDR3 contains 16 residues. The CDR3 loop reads CASSLSPGISGNTIYF. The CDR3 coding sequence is TGTGCCAGCAGCTTATCTCCAGGGATCTCTGGAAACACCATATATTTT.

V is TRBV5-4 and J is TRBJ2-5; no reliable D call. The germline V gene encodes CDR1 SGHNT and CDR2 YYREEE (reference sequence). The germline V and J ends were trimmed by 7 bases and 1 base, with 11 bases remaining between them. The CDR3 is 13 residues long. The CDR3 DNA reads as TGTGCCAGCCACGTCCGGACCCAAGAGACCCAGTACTTC. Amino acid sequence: CASHVRTQETQYF.

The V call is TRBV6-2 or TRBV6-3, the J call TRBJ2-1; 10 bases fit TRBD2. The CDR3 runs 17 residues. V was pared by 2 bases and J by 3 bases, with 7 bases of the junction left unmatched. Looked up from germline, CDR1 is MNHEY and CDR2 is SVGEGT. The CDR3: CASSYRTSGTFYNEQFF. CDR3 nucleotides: TGTGCCAGCAGTTACCGGACTAGCGGAACGTTCTACAATGAGCAGTTCTTC.

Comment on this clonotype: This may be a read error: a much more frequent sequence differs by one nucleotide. In DNA, the CDR3 is TGTGCCAGCAGCTTAGTCAGGCCCCCACTAGCGGGAGAGAGTCACGATACGCAGTATTTT. This codes for CASSLVRPPLAGESHDTQYF. This chain joins TRBV11-2 and TRBJ2-3; TRBD2 agrees at 11 bases. Germline V gene lookup returns CDR1 SGHAT and CDR2 FQNNGV. The CDR3 length is 20 residues. V dropped 1 base and J dropped 6; count of bases not matched to a gene: 18.

The CDR3 reads CASSLVAGNKETQYF. The CDR3 DNA reads as TGTGCCAGCAGCTTAGTCGCGGGGAATAAAGAGACCCAGTACTTC. The gene calls are TRBV7-6 and TRBJ2-5; a possible D gene is TRBD2 (6 bases). There are 15 residues in the CDR3. CDR1 and CDR2 (germline): SGHVS, FNYEAQ. Trimming cost V 1 base and J 3 bases, with 12 bases left between them. The full variable domain, with the rest looked up from reference TRBV7-6 and TRBJ2-5, is GAGVSQSPRYKVTKRGQDVALRCDPISGHVSLYWYRQALGQGPEFLTYFNYEAQQDKSGLPNDRFSAERPEGSISTLTIQRTEQRDSAMYRCASSLVAGNKETQYFGPGTRLLVL.

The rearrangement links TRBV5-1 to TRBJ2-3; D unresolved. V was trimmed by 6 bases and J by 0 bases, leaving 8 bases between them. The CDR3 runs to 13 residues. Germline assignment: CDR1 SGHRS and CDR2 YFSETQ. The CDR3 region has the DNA TGCGCCAGCAAAGTCTCGAGCACAGATACGCAGTATTTT. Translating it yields CASKVSSTDTQYF.

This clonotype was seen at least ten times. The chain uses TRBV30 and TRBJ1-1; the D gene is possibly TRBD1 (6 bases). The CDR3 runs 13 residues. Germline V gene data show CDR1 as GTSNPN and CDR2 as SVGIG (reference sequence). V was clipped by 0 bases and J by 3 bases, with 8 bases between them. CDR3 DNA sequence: TGTGCCTGGAGTGTACAGGGCGACACTGAAGCTTTCTTT. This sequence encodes CAWSVQGDTEAFF.

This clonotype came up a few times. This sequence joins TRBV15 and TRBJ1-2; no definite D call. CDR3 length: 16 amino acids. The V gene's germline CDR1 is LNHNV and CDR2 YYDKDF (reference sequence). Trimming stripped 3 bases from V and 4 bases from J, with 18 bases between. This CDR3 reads CATSSPSLVPSYGYTF. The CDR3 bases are TGTGCCACCAGCAGCCCCTCCCTGGTTCCGAGCTATGGCTACACCTTC.

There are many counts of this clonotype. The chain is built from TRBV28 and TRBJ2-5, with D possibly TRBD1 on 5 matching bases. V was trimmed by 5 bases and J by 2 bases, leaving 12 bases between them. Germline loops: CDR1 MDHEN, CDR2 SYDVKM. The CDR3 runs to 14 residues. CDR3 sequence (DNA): TGTGCCAGCAGTCCCGTGGACATTCAAGAGACCCAGTACTTC. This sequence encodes CASSPVDIQETQYF.

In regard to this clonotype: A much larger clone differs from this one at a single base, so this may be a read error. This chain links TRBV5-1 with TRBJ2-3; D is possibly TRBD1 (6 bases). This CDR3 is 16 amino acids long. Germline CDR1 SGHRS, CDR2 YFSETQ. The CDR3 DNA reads TGCGCCGGCAGCTTGGAGGACAGATCTAGCACAGATACGCAGTATTTT. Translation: CAGSLEDRSSTDTQYF.

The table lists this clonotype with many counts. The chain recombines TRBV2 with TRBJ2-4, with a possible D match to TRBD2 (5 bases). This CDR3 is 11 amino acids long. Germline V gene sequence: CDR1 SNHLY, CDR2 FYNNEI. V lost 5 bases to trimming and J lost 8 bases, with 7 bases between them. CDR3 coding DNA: TGTGCCAGCAGTCGGGGAGACATTCAGTACTTC. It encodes CASSRGDIQYF.

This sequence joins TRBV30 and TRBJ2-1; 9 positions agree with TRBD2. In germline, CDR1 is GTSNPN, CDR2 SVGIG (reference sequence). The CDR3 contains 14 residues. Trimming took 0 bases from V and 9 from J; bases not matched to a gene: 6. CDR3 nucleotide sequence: TGTGCCTGGAGTGTACGGCGGGAGGGCACTGAGCAGTTCTTC. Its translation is CAWSVRREGTEQFF.

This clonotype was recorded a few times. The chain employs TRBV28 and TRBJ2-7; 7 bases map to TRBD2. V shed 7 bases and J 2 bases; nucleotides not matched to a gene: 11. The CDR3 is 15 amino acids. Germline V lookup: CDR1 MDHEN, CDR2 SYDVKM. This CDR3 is CASNQTTSETYEQYF. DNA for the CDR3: TGTGCCAGCAACCAAACTACTAGCGAGACCTACGAGCAGTACTTC.

CDR3 residues: CASSYSNLDREIFETQYF. The DNA of the CDR3 is TGTGCCAGCAGTTACTCGAACTTGGACAGGGAAATTTTCGAGACCCAGTACTTC. The chain employs TRBV6-6 and TRBJ2-5, with 8 bases fitting TRBD1. Losses at the gene ends were 0 bases for V and 5 bases for J; bases not matched to a gene: 14. Germline loops: CDR1 MNHNY, CDR2 SVGAGI (reference sequence). CDR3 length: 18 amino acids.

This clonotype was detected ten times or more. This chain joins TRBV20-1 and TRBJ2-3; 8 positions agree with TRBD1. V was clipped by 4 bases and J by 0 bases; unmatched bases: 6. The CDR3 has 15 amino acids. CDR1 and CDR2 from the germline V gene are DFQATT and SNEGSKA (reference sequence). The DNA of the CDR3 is TGCAGTGCTACCCAGGGACAGGAGAGCACAGATACGCAGTATTTT. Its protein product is CSATQGQESTDTQYF.